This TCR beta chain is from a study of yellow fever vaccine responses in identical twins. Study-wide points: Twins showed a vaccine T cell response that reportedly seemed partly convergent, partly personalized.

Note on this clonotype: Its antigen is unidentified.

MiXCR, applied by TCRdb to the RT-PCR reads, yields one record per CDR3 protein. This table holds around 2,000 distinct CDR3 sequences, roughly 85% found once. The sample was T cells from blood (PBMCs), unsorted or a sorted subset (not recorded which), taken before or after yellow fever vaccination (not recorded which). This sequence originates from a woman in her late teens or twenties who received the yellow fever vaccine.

The CDR3 bases are TGCGCCAGCAGCTCGCCCGGGACCAAGAAGTCAGAGACCCAGTACTTC. Protein sequence: CASSSPGTKKSETQYF. J is TRBJ2-5 and V is TRBV5-1; the D gene could be TRBD1 or TRBD2 (5 bases each). The CDR3 loop spans 16 amino acids. CDR1 is SGHRS and CDR2 is YFSETQ in the germline V gene. Trimming removed 3 bases at V and 4 bases at J, with 19 bases between.